Listed here are 31 T cell receptor beta chains from one sample, sequenced in a study of blood T cells in healthy people across ages. A J-beta primer mix and a sample-barcoded 5' primer were used in a second PCR of about 7 to 12 cycles. TCRdb fed the 5' RACE reads into MiXCR, producing one record per CDR3 protein. The sample contains 1.5 million to 2 million distinct CDR3 sequences, about 31% of which appear only once. Sequencing was done on a sample of blood. The receptors here all came from a woman between 25 and 40 years old in good health.

This clonotype has a handful of counts. This sequence joins TRBV29-1 and TRBJ1-2; D may be TRBD1 (6 bases). Trimming shortened V by 0 bases and J by 0 bases, and 11 bases separated the two germline ends. The CDR3 runs 15 residues. Germline CDR1 reads SQVTM; CDR2 reads ANQGSEA. CDR3 nucleotides: TGCAGCGTTGAAGATCACAGGGAGACTAACTATGGCTACACCTTC. Protein sequence: CSVEDHRETNYGYTF.

This CDR3 is CSARGITTGELFF. The DNA for the CDR3 is TGCAGTGCTAGAGGCATCACCACCGGGGAGCTGTTTTTT. This rearrangement joins TRBV20-1 to TRBJ2-2; the D is unclear. CDR3 size: 13 residues. V lost 1 base and J 4 bases, leaving 7 bases between the germline ends. Germline CDR1 is DFQATT and CDR2 is SNEGSKA (reference sequence).

The chain joins TRBV7-7 to TRBJ2-7; 9 bases fit TRBD2. This CDR3 spans 18 amino acids. Germline V gene data show CDR1 as SSHAT and CDR2 as FNYEAQ (reference sequence). V gave up 2 bases and J gave up 2 bases; unmatched junction bases: 13. Here the CDR3 reads CASSLLAGEGRTTYEQYF. The CDR3 nucleotides are TGTGCCAGCAGCTTATTAGCGGGAGAAGGGCGAACCACCTACGAGCAGTACTTC.

This clonotype was counted only a few times. CDR3: CASSAVGGDLGEQYF. The CDR3 coding sequence is TGTGCCAGCAGTGCGGTAGGCGGAGATCTTGGCGAGCAGTACTTC. The rearrangement links TRBV27 to TRBJ2-7; D is unresolved. The CDR3 contains 15 residues. Germline CDR1 is MNHEY and CDR2 is SMNVEV (reference sequence). V lost 5 bases and J lost 6, with 20 bases in between.

The chain joins TRBV6-1 to TRBJ2-7; D is possibly TRBD1 (5 bases). The CDR3 covers 14 residues. Germline V lookup: CDR1 MNHNS, CDR2 SASEGT. V gave up 2 bases and J gave up 2 bases, with 10 bases separating them. CDR3 amino acids: CASSESAGPYEQYF. The CDR3 DNA sequence: TGTGCCAGCAGTGAATCGGCAGGGCCCTACGAGCAGTACTTC.

The chain uses TRBV27 and TRBJ2-7, with TRBD1 identical over 7 bases. Germline CDR1 and CDR2: MNHEY and SMNVEV (reference sequence). This CDR3 is 15 amino acids long. The junction had 17 bases not matched to a gene; V was cut back by 5 bases and J by 10 bases. CDR3: CASSPGTALRGTQYF. In DNA, the CDR3 is TGTGCCAGCAGTCCCGGGACAGCCCTCCGGGGAACCCAGTACTTC.

This chain joins TRBV10-3 and TRBJ1-2; D is uncertain. Per the germline V gene, CDR1 is ENHRY and CDR2 is SYGVKD. This CDR3 region has 13 residues. The ends were cut back, 2 bases at V and 2 bases at J, with 6 bases in the middle. Here the CDR3 DNA reads TGTGCCATCAGTGAGGGCCAAAACTATGGCTACACCTTC. It is translated as CAISEGQNYGYTF.

This clonotype was counted once. The rearrangement uses TRBV4-1 and TRBJ1-1; 7 nucleotides match TRBD1. The CDR3 covers 15 residues. Germline V CDR1 and CDR2: MGHRA, YSYEKL. J was trimmed by 0 bases and V by 6 bases; bases with no gene match: 7. Here the CDR3 reads CASSVSTGLNTEAFF. DNA for the CDR3: TGCGCCAGCAGTGTATCGACAGGGCTGAACACTGAAGCTTTCTTT.

The CDR3 loop reads CASSLEYKLAQYF. The CDR3 DNA follows: TGTGCCAGCAGCTTAGAATATAAACTAGCGCAGTACTTC. The chain combines TRBV11-2 with TRBJ2-7, with a possible D match to TRBD2 (6 bases). V dropped 0 bases and J dropped 9 bases, with 12 bases sitting between them. Germline V gives CDR1 SGHAT, CDR2 FQNNGV. The CDR3 contains 13 residues.

This clonotype has just a few counts. The chain combines TRBV29-1 with TRBJ1-1; D possibly corresponds to TRBD1 (5 bases). The CDR3 totals 12 residues. The V end was cut by 8 bases, the J end by 5 bases, with 15 bases between. The germline V gene has CDR1 SQVTM and CDR2 ANQGSEA. The CDR3 bases are TGCAGCCTGGGGGAGGGTTGGACTGAAGCTTTCTTT. It yields the protein CSLGEGWTEAFF.

This rearrangement joins TRBV20-1 to TRBJ2-7; 16 nucleotides align to TRBD2. The CDR3 loop spans 19 amino acids. The germline gives CDR1 DFQATT, CDR2 SNEGSKA (reference sequence). V shed 6 bases and J 4 bases; nucleotides not matched to a gene: 18. The CDR3 loop reads CSAFMLGLAGGPRWYEQYF. CDR3 coding DNA: TGCAGTGCCTTCATGCTGGGACTAGCGGGAGGGCCTAGGTGGTACGAGCAGTACTTC.

This clonotype was counted many times. The chain combines TRBV6-1 with TRBJ2-3, with D possibly being TRBD1 or TRBD2 (5 bases each). The CDR3 runs to 20 residues. The germline V gene encodes CDR1 MNHNS and CDR2 SASEGT. The V end was cut by 0 bases, the J end by 0 bases, with 22 bases between. The CDR3 is CASSEAEGTIFSPSTDTQYF. The CDR3 region has the DNA TGTGCCAGCAGTGAAGCGGAAGGGACCATTTTTTCTCCTAGCACAGATACGCAGTATTTT.

The chain's CDR3 is CASSQEGLARDTQYF. For the CDR3, the DNA is TGCGCCAGCAGCCAAGAAGGCCTAGCGAGAGATACGCAGTATTTT. The genes are TRBV4-1 and TRBJ2-3; maybe TRBD2 (6 bases). The CDR3 consists of 15 residues. V was clipped by 0 bases and J by 5 bases, with 12 bases between them. Germline CDR1 reads MGHRA; CDR2 reads YSYEKL.

This clonotype came up once. This chain joins TRBV6-2 or TRBV6-3 and TRBJ2-7; D is unclear. CDR1 MNHEY and CDR2 SVGEGT come from the germline V gene. The CDR3 consists of 15 residues. With 7 bases removed from V and 2 bases from J, the gap between germline ends came to 18 bases. The CDR3 sequence is CASTQWNTGAYEQYF. The CDR3 DNA reads TGTGCCAGCACCCAATGGAACACCGGAGCCTACGAGCAGTACTTC.

This clonotype was seen repeatedly, ten times or more. The chain combines TRBV29-1 with TRBJ2-5; maybe TRBD2 (6 bases). V was cut by 4 bases and J by 4 bases, with 10 bases left in between. Germline assignment: CDR1 SQVTM and CDR2 ANQGSEA. The CDR3 sequence is 12 residues long. This chain's CDR3 is CSVVLGGETQYF. In DNA, the CDR3 is TGCAGCGTTGTATTGGGGGGAGAGACCCAGTACTTC.

The gene calls are TRBV6-5 and TRBJ2-7; D is perhaps TRBD2 (5 bases). V gave up 2 bases and J gave up 6 bases, with 11 bases separating them. The CDR3 spans 13 residues. The germline V gene has CDR1 MNHEY and CDR2 SVGAGI. The CDR3 sequence is CASSYNPAGEQYF. The CDR3 region has the DNA TGTGCCAGCAGTTACAATCCTGCGGGCGAGCAGTACTTC.

Remarks on this clonotype: A clone one base away is much larger, so this may be a read error. This chain links TRBV29-1 with TRBJ2-1; 7 positions match TRBD2. The ends lost 5 bases at V and 2 bases at J; junction bases unmatched: 6. Germline lookup yields CDR1 SQVTM and CDR2 ANQGSEA. The CDR3 loop spans 14 amino acids. The CDR3 nucleotides read TGCAGCGTTCCTGGGGGGGTAGCCTACAATGAGCAGTTCTTC. Translating gives CSVPGGVAYNEQFF.

In this sample, this clonotype turned up a few times. The chain recombines TRBV6-1 with TRBJ2-7; D tentatively fits TRBD1 or TRBD2 (6 bases each). Germline loops: CDR1 MNHNS, CDR2 SASEGT. V lost 6 bases and J 7 bases, leaving 19 bases between the germline ends. The CDR3 spans 14 residues. CDR3: CASSQGGPGDEQYF. In nucleotides, the CDR3 is TGTGCCAGCAGCCAAGGGGGGCCGGGGGATGAGCAGTACTTC.

With respect to this clonotype: The junction shows a germline mismatch at one end, possibly a read error. The chain joins TRBV4-1 to TRBJ2-7; a weak D match, TRBD1 (6 bases). This CDR3 contains 16 residues. Germline V gene sequence: CDR1 MGHRA, CDR2 YSYEKL. The CDR3 nucleotides read TGCGCCAGCGGCCAAGGGGGTCGAAGGACAGACTACGAGCAGTACTTC. Its translation: CASGQGGRRTDYEQYF.

CDR3 DNA sequence: TGTGCCAGCAGCCAAGTTATTACGGGGGGCCACTCTGTCAATGAGCAGTTCTTC. Its translation: CASSQVITGGHSVNEQFF. The chain uses TRBV3-1 and TRBJ2-1; D may be TRBD2 (7 bases). The CDR3 extends over 18 amino acids. The germline V and J ends were trimmed by 1 base and 6 bases, with 22 bases remaining between them. Germline-derived CDR1 and CDR2 are LGHDT and YNNKEL (reference sequence).

As concerns this clonotype: Germline is not matched at one junction end, which may reflect a read error. The chain uses TRBV9 and TRBJ1-1; perhaps TRBD1 as D (5 bases). This CDR3 has 16 amino acids. CDR1 and CDR2 from the germline V gene are SGDLS and YYNGEE. The CDR3: CAGSGSPGTVNTEAFF. Here the CDR3 DNA reads TGTGCCGGCAGCGGGTCCCCTGGGACGGTGAACACTGAAGCTTTCTTT. Together with reference TRBV9 and TRBJ1-1, the CDR3 gives the full variable domain: DSGVTQTPKHLITATGQRVTLRCSPRSGDLSVYWYQQSLDQGLQFLIQYYNGEERAKGNILERFSAQQFPDLHSELNLSSLELGDSALYFCAGSGSPGTVNTEAFFGQGTRLTVV.

This clonotype has just a few counts. The chain joins TRBV7-9 to TRBJ1-2, with D possibly matching TRBD1 (6 bases). Per germline, CDR1 SEHNR and CDR2 FQNEAQ (reference sequence). The CDR3 contains 16 residues. V dropped 4 bases and J dropped 1 base, with 16 bases sitting between them. The CDR3 is CASSSTTTGFNYGYTF. The CDR3 coding sequence is TGTGCCAGCAGCTCAACGACGACAGGCTTTAACTATGGCTACACCTTC.

Details on this clonotype: Being one base from a much bigger clone, this may be a read error. The chain employs TRBV20-1 and TRBJ2-7; 13 bases map to TRBD2. Near its end, the DNA agrees better with TRBJ2-5, so the J call may be wrong. This CDR3 has 14 residues. The germline V gene has CDR1 DFQATT and CDR2 SNEGSKA (reference sequence). The CDR3 is CSAWGLAGQGTQYF. The DNA for the CDR3 is TGCAGTGCTTGGGGACTAGCGGGACAAGGGACCCAGTACTTC.

This chain joins TRBV3-1 and TRBJ2-3; TRBD2 aligns across 14 bases. V shed 4 bases and J 5 bases; nucleotides not matched to a gene: 8. This CDR3 contains 17 residues. Germline-derived CDR1 and CDR2 are LGHDT and YNNKEL (reference sequence). Here the CDR3 reads CASSLSGTSGSKDTQYF. The CDR3 region has the DNA TGTGCCAGCAGCCTGAGTGGGACTAGCGGGAGTAAAGATACGCAGTATTTT.

The sample holds one count of this clonotype. The rearrangement joins TRBV27 to TRBJ2-7, with 9 bases fitting TRBD2. The ends lost 6 bases at V and 4 bases at J; junction bases unmatched: 10. The CDR3 extends over 15 amino acids. Germline values: CDR1 MNHEY, CDR2 SMNVEV (reference sequence). Here the CDR3 reads CASRKKTSGRYEQYF. DNA of the CDR3: TGTGCCAGCAGGAAAAAGACTAGCGGCCGATACGAGCAGTACTTC.

The gene calls are TRBV4-2 and TRBJ2-2; 10 nucleotides align to TRBD2. Germline V gene lookup returns CDR1 LGHNA and CDR2 YNFKEQ. This CDR3 comprises 17 residues. The junction had 9 bases not matched to a gene; V was cut back by 4 bases and J by 4 bases. CDR3 coding DNA: TGTGCCAGCAGCCCCGGCCGGGCTAGCGGGAGCACCGGGGAGCTGTTTTTT. Its translation is CASSPGRASGSTGELFF.

In this sample, this clonotype turned up a few times. DNA of the CDR3: TGTGCCAGCACCCCTACCCGGACTAGCGGGCGATACGAGCAGTACTTC. Its protein is CASTPTRTSGRYEQYF. V gene TRBV6-6 combines with J gene TRBJ2-7; 11 bases line up with TRBD2. The CDR3 contains 16 residues. Germline V gene data show CDR1 as MNHNY and CDR2 as SVGAGI (reference sequence). The trim removed 7 bases at V and 4 bases at J, leaving 12 bases unmatched.

Remarks on this clonotype: Germline and junction disagree at one end, which may indicate a read error. The chain combines TRBV6-2 or TRBV6-3 with TRBJ2-3; D is uncertain. The CDR3 extends over 12 amino acids. Germline V gene sequence: CDR1 MNHEY, CDR2 SVGEGT. As DNA, the CDR3 is TGTGTCAGCAAGCTCAATTATGGTACGCAGTATTTT. This codes for CVSKLNYGTQYF.

The genes are TRBV12-3 or TRBV12-4 and TRBJ1-1; D is possibly TRBD1 (5 bases). Trimming cost V 2 bases and J 8 bases, with 12 bases left between them. The CDR3 length is 13 residues. The CDR3 here is CASSLTGGLEAFF. CDR3 DNA sequence: TGTGCCAGCAGTTTAACCGGGGGGTTAGAAGCTTTCTTT.

This clonotype has a handful of counts. The chain combines TRBV20-1 with TRBJ1-4, with D unclear. Per germline, CDR1 DFQATT and CDR2 SNEGSKA (reference sequence). The CDR3 is 13 residues long. V gave up 5 bases and J gave up 8 bases, with 15 bases separating them. The CDR3 DNA reads TGCAGTGCTTGGACCCCCGGCGGGGAAAAACTGTTTTTT. Protein: CSAWTPGGEKLFF.

The chain employs TRBV4-2 and TRBJ2-1; D not certain. Germline loops: CDR1 LGHNA, CDR2 YNFKEQ. This CDR3 has 13 residues. V was pared by 0 bases and J by 5 bases, with 5 bases between. CDR3 sequence reads: CASSQDRDNEQFF. CDR3 sequence (DNA): TGTGCCAGCAGCCAAGATAGAGACAATGAGCAGTTCTTC.